This T cell receptor beta chain originates from a study of OX40 agonist ivuxolimab in advanced cancers. As to this clone: Antigen unknown.

Profiling relied on immunoSEQ multiplex PCR, and the TCRdb table lists in-frame clones only, not all of them. The sample comprises 25,000 to 30,000 clones, more than 75% of which are singletons, and roughly 19% rests with the top ten. The study's findings and limits: With doses of 0.1-3.0 mg/kg, partial responders showed among the lowest clonal expansion.

Sequencing was performed on CD4+ or CD8+ T cells sorted from blood, taken in a trial of the OX40 agonist ivuxolimab. The sequence was obtained from an adult with an advanced solid tumor such as melanoma, head and neck, liver or kidney cancer.

CDR3 DNA: TGTGCCAGCAGTTTATCCCCCGGGACAGGGGCGAACGAGCAGTACTTC. Its protein product is CASSLSPGTGANEQYF. The chain combines TRBV27 with TRBJ2-7; 10 positions match TRBD1. The junction had 7 bases not matched to a gene; V was cut back by 0 bases and J by 5 bases. CDR1 is MNHEY and CDR2 is SMNVEV in the germline V gene (reference sequence). CDR3 length equals 16 residues.